A single sample gave rise to the 26 T cell receptor beta chains below, sequenced in a study of graft-versus-host responses after intestinal transplantation. The protocol was immunoSEQ multiplex PCR, while the TCRdb copy is restricted to in-frame clones and leaves out a portion. The sample has more than 12,000 clones; almost 30% are singletons. Source: alloreactive CD4+ T cells from a mixed lymphocyte reaction culture, taken before intestinal transplant. Subset defined: CFSE-low proliferating T cells sorted from roughly six-day pre-transplant mixed lymphocyte reaction (GvH or HvG direction). The receptors come from a human patient who received an intestinal transplant.

This clone has only a few counts. This chain connects TRBV6-6 to TRBJ1-5, with 10 positions matching TRBD1. This CDR3 contains 15 residues. CDR1 is MNHNY and CDR2 is SVGAGI in the germline V gene (reference sequence). V trimming: 2 bases; J trimming: 4 bases; junction bases outside the gene matches: 2. CDR3 protein: CASSYGQGGNQPQHF. Here the CDR3 DNA reads TGTGCCAGCAGTTACGGACAGGGGGGAAATCAGCCCCAGCATTTT.

This sequence joins TRBV2 and TRBJ1-6, with unresolved D. V was shortened by 4 bases and J by 7 bases, with 14 bases between the two germline ends. Germline CDR1 is SNHLY and CDR2 is FYNNEI. This CDR3 comprises 15 residues. This CDR3 is CASSVEGSINSPLHF. The CDR3 nucleotides are TGTGCCAGCAGTGTTGAAGGTTCCATCAATTCACCCCTCCACTTT.

This clone was seen a few times. The chain links TRBV11-2 to TRBJ2-5, with D possibly matching TRBD2 (6 bases). Germline CDR1 reads SGHAT; CDR2 reads FQNNGV. This CDR3 is 14 amino acids long. The V end was cut by 5 bases, the J end by 5 bases, with 15 bases between. CDR3 DNA: TGTGCCAGCAGCCCGTTTGGCGGGGTTGAGACCCAGTACTTC. It encodes CASSPFGGVETQYF.

This sequence joins TRBV20-1 and TRBJ2-3, with D unresolved. V was cut by 5 bases and J by 10 bases, with 13 bases left in between. Germline CDR1 is DFQATT and CDR2 is SNEGSKA (reference sequence). This CDR3 has 11 residues. The CDR3 region is CSAAFRVAQYF. The CDR3 DNA follows: TGCAGTGCTGCATTTCGGGTGGCGCAGTATTTT.

The rearrangement uses TRBV6-5 and TRBJ2-7; 9 bases match TRBD1. In germline, CDR1 is MNHEY, CDR2 SVGAGI. This CDR3 has 13 amino acids. The V gene end was trimmed by 7 bases and the J gene end by 2 bases; junction bases not matched to a gene: 3. The CDR3 bases are TGTGCCAGCATGAGGACAGGGGCCTACGAGCAGTACTTC. Its protein is CASMRTGAYEQYF.

The chain recombines TRBV7-7 with TRBJ2-3, with 7 bases identical to TRBD2. This CDR3 contains 13 residues. Per the germline V gene, CDR1 is SSHAT and CDR2 is FNYEAQ (reference sequence). Trimming cost V 2 bases and J 7 bases; bases outside gene matches: 3. The CDR3 loop is CASSLLAAHTQYF. The CDR3 DNA sequence: TGTGCCAGCAGCTTACTAGCGGCCCATACGCAGTATTTT.

This clone has only a few counts. J is TRBJ2-7 and V is TRBV5-3; maybe TRBD1 (6 bases). TRBV5-3 is classed as an ORF, of uncertain function. V was trimmed by 8 bases and J by 3 bases, leaving 21 bases between them. This CDR3 is built from 15 residues. CDR3 nucleotides: TGTGCCAGCAGCCCACAGAGTTGGGGGCTCTACGAGCAGTACTTC. This gives the protein CASSPQSWGLYEQYF.

The chain joins TRBV10-2 to TRBJ1-6; no definite D call. Trimming cost V 11 bases and J 5 bases, with 19 bases left between them. This CDR3 comprises 15 residues. The germline V gene encodes CDR1 WSHSY and CDR2 SAAADI. The CDR3 loop reads CAAHPGRGNNSPLHF. The CDR3 coding sequence is TGCGCCGCCCACCCGGGCCGGGGTAATAATTCACCCCTCCACTTT.

The V call is TRBV7-6, the J call TRBJ1-6; D is undetermined. Germline values: CDR1 SGHVS, CDR2 FNYEAQ. The V end was cut by 0 bases, the J end by 10 bases, with 7 bases between. The CDR3 runs to 13 residues. CDR3 sequence reads: CASSLAYGSPLHF. CDR3 nucleotide sequence: TGTGCCAGCAGCTTAGCTTATGGCTCACCCCTCCACTTT.

Only a few counts were recorded for this clone. V is TRBV10-3 and J is TRBJ2-7; 15 bases are a match to TRBD2. The CDR3 loop spans 17 amino acids. Germline values: CDR1 ENHRY, CDR2 SYGVKD. Germline trimming cut 3 bases from V and 4 bases from J; bases unmatched to any gene: 7. Here the CDR3 reads CAISDPGTSGGTYEQYF. The CDR3, as DNA: TGTGCCATCAGTGACCCCGGGACTAGCGGGGGGACTTACGAGCAGTACTTC.

The V gene is TRBV28, the J gene TRBJ2-1, with 11 positions matching TRBD2. The CDR3 has 13 amino acids. From germline, CDR1 is MDHEN and CDR2 SYDVKM. V gave up 10 bases and J gave up 9 bases; unmatched junction bases: 8. The CDR3 loop reads CATVAGGPSEQFF. In DNA, the CDR3 is TGTGCCACCGTAGCGGGAGGGCCCAGTGAGCAGTTCTTC. The variable domain in full, completed from reference TRBV28 and TRBJ2-1, reads DVKVTQSSRYLVKRTGEKVFLECVQDMDHENMFWYRQDPGLGLRLIYFSYDVKMKEKGDIPEGYSVSREKKERFSLILESASTNQTSMYLCATVAGGPSEQFFGPGTRLTVL.

There are a few counts of this clone. The genes are TRBV6-6 and TRBJ2-7; 9 positions match TRBD2. Germline V gene data show CDR1 as MNHNY and CDR2 as SVGAGI (reference sequence). The CDR3 covers 15 residues. V shed 7 bases and J 3 bases; nucleotides not matched to a gene: 10. CDR3 in DNA: TGTGCCAGCACCCGACTAGCGGCGCAGGTCTACGAGCAGTACTTC. Protein: CASTRLAAQVYEQYF.

The rearrangement links TRBV7-2 to TRBJ2-1; a possible D gene is TRBD1 (6 bases). V was cut by 7 bases and J by 1 base, with 20 bases left in between. The CDR3 has 17 amino acids. Germline CDR1 reads SGHTA; CDR2 reads FQGNSA. Here the CDR3 reads CASNGANRVGSYNEQFF. The CDR3, as DNA: TGTGCCAGCAACGGGGCAAACAGGGTCGGTTCCTACAATGAGCAGTTCTTC. The full variable domain, in which reference TRBV7-2 and TRBJ2-1 provide the parts outside the CDR3, is GAGVSQSPSNKVTEKGKDVELRCDPISGHTALYWYRQSLGQGLEFLIYFQGNSAPDKSGLPSDRFSAERTGGSVSTLTIQRTQQEDSAVYLCASNGANRVGSYNEQFFGPGTRLTVL.

Only a few counts were recorded for this clone. V and J are TRBV11-1 and TRBJ2-3, with 7 positions matching TRBD2. From germline, CDR1 is SGHAT and CDR2 FQDESV (reference sequence). There are 17 residues in the CDR3. V lost 5 bases to trimming and J lost 0 bases; unmatched junction nucleotides: 11. The CDR3, as DNA: TGTGCCAGCAGCCGATCCGGGACTAAGCTAAGCACAGATACGCAGTATTTT. It translates to CASSRSGTKLSTDTQYF.

This chain connects TRBV19 to TRBJ2-7; D may be TRBD1 (5 bases). The germline CDR1 and CDR2 sequences are LNHDA and SQIVND (reference sequence). This CDR3 has 15 residues. Between the trimmed V and J ends, which lost 5 bases and 0 bases, there was a span of 14 bases. The CDR3 bases are TGTGCCAGTAGTGAGTACAGGAGAAGCTCCTACGAGCAGTACTTC. This encodes CASSEYRRSSYEQYF. The full variable domain, with the rest looked up from reference TRBV19 and TRBJ2-7, is DGGITQSPKYLFRKEGQNVTLSCEQNLNHDAMYWYRQDPGQGLRLIYYSQIVNDFQKGDIAEGYSVSREKKESFPLTVTSAQKNPTAFYLCASSEYRRSSYEQYFGPGTRLTVT.

This clone is medium-sized in the sample. The V gene is TRBV5-1, the J gene TRBJ2-7; a weak D match, TRBD1 (5 bases). The length of the CDR3 is 13 residues. V gave up 0 bases and J gave up 6 bases, with 10 bases separating them. The germline CDR1 and CDR2 sequences are SGHRS and YFSETQ. The CDR3 DNA is TGCGCCAGCAGCTTGGGACAGCCTGTCGAGCAGTACTTC. Its translation: CASSLGQPVEQYF.

V usage is TRBV28 and J usage is TRBJ2-5; TRBD1 matches at 8 bases. The V and J ends lost 6 bases and 5 bases, in that order; junction bases with no gene match: 11. The CDR3 extends over 15 amino acids. The germline V gene has CDR1 MDHEN and CDR2 SYDVKM. The CDR3 region is CASRRLGQAAETQYF. The CDR3 region has the DNA TGTGCCAGCAGAAGATTGGGACAGGCGGCGGAGACCCAGTACTTC.

This clone counts as medium-sized (0.01 to 0.1%). The chain uses TRBV5-1 and TRBJ2-3, with D possibly called TRBD1 or TRBD2 (5 bases each). The length of the CDR3 is 11 residues. Per the germline V gene, CDR1 is SGHRS and CDR2 is YFSETQ. Trimming left V 4 bases short and J 8 bases short, with 8 bases between. This CDR3 is CASSIGTTQYF. DNA of the CDR3: TGCGCCAGCAGCATCGGGACTACGCAGTATTTT. The full variable domain, rest sourced from reference TRBV5-1 and TRBJ2-3, is KAGVTQTPRYLIKTRGQQVTLSCSPISGHRSVSWYQQTPGQGLQFLFEYFSETQRNKGNFPGRFSGRQFSNSRSEMNVSTLELGDSALYLCASSIGTTQYFGPGTRLTVL.

This chain joins TRBV6-6 and TRBJ1-2; D is uncertain. With 2 bases removed from V and 6 bases from J, the gap between germline ends came to 16 bases. This CDR3 comprises 15 residues. Germline V lookup: CDR1 MNHNY, CDR2 SVGAGI (reference sequence). The DNA of the CDR3 is TGTGCCAGCAGTTACGATCTCCGGACGGCAAATGGCTACACCTTC. Residues: CASSYDLRTANGYTF.

This clone came up once. V is TRBV5-4 and J is TRBJ1-4, with a possible D match to TRBD1 (6 bases). Germline CDR1 SGHNT, CDR2 YYREEE (reference sequence). V was trimmed by 3 bases and J by 7 bases, leaving 13 bases between them. This CDR3 has 14 amino acids. The CDR3 DNA sequence: TGTGCCAGCAGCTCAGGGGCGGATAGTGAAAAACTGTTTTTT. Translation: CASSSGADSEKLFF.

This clone is medium-sized in the sample. The gene calls are TRBV2 and TRBJ1-2, with TRBD1 matching 8 bases. Unmatched junction bases numbered 7, after V lost 6 bases and J lost 4 bases. Germline V gene data show CDR1 as SNHLY and CDR2 as FYNNEI. This CDR3 spans 14 amino acids. The CDR3 loop reads CASRPDRGSYGYTF. In DNA, the CDR3 is TGTGCCAGCAGACCAGACAGGGGTAGCTATGGCTACACCTTC. Based on the CDR3 plus reference TRBV2 and TRBJ1-2, the full variable domain is EPEVTQTPSHQVTQMGQEVILRCVPISNHLYFYWYRQILGQKVEFLVSFYNNEISEKSEIFDDQFSVERPDGSNFTLKIRSTKLEDSAMYFCASRPDRGSYGYTFGSGTRLTVV.

This clone was seen more than once but under ten times. J is TRBJ2-5 and V is TRBV5-1; D remains unclear. V lost 0 bases, J lost 4 bases, and 1 base lay in between. Germline assignment: CDR1 SGHRS and CDR2 YFSETQ. The CDR3 runs to 11 residues. CDR3 sequence: CASSLAETQYF. CDR3 coding DNA: TGCGCCAGCAGCTTGGCAGAGACCCAGTACTTC. Combining the CDR3 with reference TRBV5-1 and TRBJ2-5 gives the whole variable domain KAGVTQTPRYLIKTRGQQVTLSCSPISGHRSVSWYQQTPGQGLQFLFEYFSETQRNKGNFPGRFSGRQFSNSRSEMNVSTLELGDSALYLCASSLAETQYFGPGTRLLVL.

The J gene is TRBJ2-7, the V gene TRBV7-6; 8 positions agree with TRBD1. Trimming removed 1 base from V and 3 bases from J; junction bases left unmatched: 11. Germline CDR1 SGHVS, CDR2 FNYEAQ. The CDR3 loop spans 17 amino acids. This CDR3 is CASSLGPQGALFYEQYF. The CDR3 DNA follows: TGTGCCAGCAGCTTAGGGCCCCAGGGGGCGCTTTTCTACGAGCAGTACTTC. The full variable domain, rest sourced from reference TRBV7-6 and TRBJ2-7, is GAGVSQSPRYKVTKRGQDVALRCDPISGHVSLYWYRQALGQGPEFLTYFNYEAQQDKSGLPNDRFSAERPEGSISTLTIQRTEQRDSAMYRCASSLGPQGALFYEQYFGPGTRLTVT.

The chain carries TRBV25-1 and TRBJ1-2, with D possibly TRBD1 on 5 matching bases. Germline CDR1 is MGHDK and CDR2 is SYGVNS. Deletions cut 5 bases from V and 4 bases from J, with 17 bases between. This CDR3 spans 15 amino acids. This CDR3 is CASSPHGASGYGYTF. In nucleotides, the CDR3 is TGTGCCAGCAGTCCGCACGGGGCAAGCGGCTATGGCTACACCTTC.

A few counts support this clone. The V call is TRBV6-5, the J call TRBJ1-3, with D possibly being TRBD1 (6 bases). V was pared by 6 bases and J by 0 bases, with 9 bases between. This CDR3 is 14 amino acids long. Germline CDR1 reads MNHEY; CDR2 reads SVGAGI. This CDR3 reads CASRRGLSGNTIYF. CDR3 nucleotides: TGTGCCAGCAGGCGGGGGCTCTCTGGAAACACCATATATTTT.

The genes are TRBV18 and TRBJ2-3, with 7 bases aligning to TRBD2. Germline CDR1 KGHSH, CDR2 LQKENI. This CDR3 contains 15 residues. The V gene end was trimmed by 4 bases and the J gene end by 1 base; junction bases not matched to a gene: 5. Here the CDR3 DNA reads TGTGCCAGCTCACTTCTAGCGGACCGCACAGATACGCAGTATTTT. Encoded protein: CASSLLADRTDTQYF.